Shown below are 20 T cell receptor beta chains from a single sample sequenced in a study of blood T cell repertoires in COVID-19. Data came from immunoSEQ multiplex PCR; TCRdb stores just in-frame clones and leaves some out. The sample holds 430,000 or so clones, approximately 90% seen once. The sequenced sample was PBMCs or T cells enriched from blood (not recorded which). The receptors were gathered from a young woman who had been exposed to COVID-19.

The chain links TRBV30 to TRBJ1-6; TRBD1 aligns across 7 bases. Per the germline V gene, CDR1 is GTSNPN and CDR2 is SVGIG (reference sequence). The CDR3 runs 15 residues. Trimming cost V 3 bases and J 4 bases; bases outside gene matches: 6. The CDR3, as DNA: TGTGCCTGGAGGTGGAGGGGGCAGTATAATTCACCCCTCCACTTT. As protein: CAWRWRGQYNSPLHF.

J is TRBJ1-5 and V is TRBV27; D gene uncertain. V shed 5 bases and J shed 0 bases, with 11 bases lying between them. The CDR3 is 15 residues long. Germline V gene sequence: CDR1 MNHEY, CDR2 SMNVEV (reference sequence). CDR3 nucleotide sequence: TGTGCCAGCAGTCCGCGCCCCAATAGCAATCAGCCCCAGCATTTT. Protein product: CASSPRPNSNQPQHF.

V usage is TRBV21-1 and J usage is TRBJ1-6; TRBD1 is the table's D call, not checked against the DNA. TRBV21-1 constitutes a pseudogene. CDR3 length: 22 residues. CDR3 in amino acids: CASSKNSSYGTGIHDYNSPLHF. The DNA of the CDR3 is TGTGCCAGCAGCAAAAATTCCTCCTATGGAACAGGGATTCATGACTATAATTCACCCCTCCACTTT.

This clone was found once. This chain links TRBV20-1 with TRBJ2-7; D call uncertain. This CDR3 is 10 amino acids long. Trimming took 4 bases from V and 3 from J, leaving 4 bases between them. Germline assignment: CDR1 DFQATT and CDR2 SNEGSKA (reference sequence). This CDR3 reads CSANSYEQYF. In DNA form, the CDR3 reads TGCAGTGCTAACAGCTACGAGCAGTACTTC.

The chain uses TRBV4-2 and TRBJ2-5, with 7 bases matching TRBD2. The CDR3 consists of 16 residues. With V trimmed by 0 bases and J by 5 bases, 9 bases remained unmatched. In germline, CDR1 is LGHNA, CDR2 YNFKEQ. The CDR3 sequence: CASSQEGTIASETQYF. The CDR3 nucleotides are TGTGCCAGCAGCCAAGAAGGGACTATCGCTTCGGAGACCCAGTACTTC.

The chain uses TRBV19 and TRBJ1-5, with 7 bases fitting TRBD1. CDR1 LNHDA and CDR2 SQIVND come from the germline V gene (reference sequence). The CDR3 length is 17 residues. The ends lost 1 base at V and 4 bases at J; junction bases unmatched: 10. This CDR3 reads CASSIGQGVMANQPQHF. In DNA form, the CDR3 reads TGTGCCAGTAGTATAGGGCAGGGGGTAATGGCAAATCAGCCCCAGCATTTT. Combining the CDR3 with reference TRBV19 and TRBJ1-5 gives the whole variable domain DGGITQSPKYLFRKEGQNVTLSCEQNLNHDAMYWYRQDPGQGLRLIYYSQIVNDFQKGDIAEGYSVSREKKESFPLTVTSAQKNPTAFYLCASSIGQGVMANQPQHFGDGTRLSIL.

V and J are TRBV5-4 and TRBJ2-3; TRBD2 agrees at 10 bases. The V segment lost 4 bases and the J segment 3 bases; nucleotides outside the gene matches: 2. The CDR3 is made up of 14 amino acids. Per germline, CDR1 SGHNT and CDR2 YYREEE (reference sequence). In DNA form, the CDR3 reads TGTGCCAGCAGCCAGGGACTAGCGACAGATACGCAGTATTTT. Amino acids: CASSQGLATDTQYF.

The V call is TRBV28, the J call TRBJ1-3; TRBD1 aligns across 8 bases. This CDR3 has 17 amino acids. The germline gives CDR1 MDHEN, CDR2 SYDVKM. J was trimmed by 4 bases and V by 7 bases; bases with no gene match: 15. The CDR3 nucleotides are TGTGCCAGCATTACACAGGGGGTCTCCCGGTTCGGAAACACCATATATTTT. It codes for CASITQGVSRFGNTIYF. Combining the CDR3 with reference TRBV28 and TRBJ1-3 gives the whole variable domain DVKVTQSSRYLVKRTGEKVFLECVQDMDHENMFWYRQDPGLGLRLIYFSYDVKMKEKGDIPEGYSVSREKKERFSLILESASTNQTSMYLCASITQGVSRFGNTIYFGEGSWLTVV.

The DNA of the CDR3 is TGTGCCAGCAGTTTATTCGCTAGCGGGGTTTCCTACAATGAGCAGTTCTTC. Amino acids: CASSLFASGVSYNEQFF. The chain is built from TRBV28 and TRBJ2-1; TRBD2 matches at 9 bases. J gave up 1 base and V 1 base, and 5 bases lay outside the gene matches. Germline V gene lookup returns CDR1 MDHEN and CDR2 SYDVKM. This CDR3 comprises 17 residues.

The chain has TRBV7-2 and TRBJ2-5; 8 nucleotides match TRBD1. This CDR3 spans 15 amino acids. V lost 4 bases, J lost 4 bases, and 8 bases stayed unmatched. Germline-derived CDR1 and CDR2 are SGHTA and FQGNSA. CDR3 sequence reads: CASSWSRTGSETQYF. As DNA, the CDR3 is TGTGCCAGCAGCTGGAGTCGGACAGGGTCAGAGACCCAGTACTTC.

CDR3 in DNA: TGCAGTGCTAGTTCCCTTAGCGGGGGAGTCACCGGGGAGCTGTTTTTT. Translating gives CSASSLSGGVTGELFF. The chain is built from TRBV20-1 and TRBJ2-2; TRBD2 agrees at 9 bases. The CDR3 totals 16 residues. Germline assignment: CDR1 DFQATT and CDR2 SNEGSKA (reference sequence). V trimming: 3 bases; J trimming: 4 bases; junction bases outside the gene matches: 9.

The rearrangement links TRBV18 to TRBJ1-5; 7 bases map to TRBD1. V lost 4 bases to trimming and J lost 2 bases; unmatched junction nucleotides: 11. This CDR3 has 17 amino acids. The germline V gene encodes CDR1 KGHSH and CDR2 LQKENI. The CDR3 sequence is CASSRTLGQAGNQPQHF. CDR3 in DNA: TGTGCCAGCTCACGTACCCTCGGACAGGCAGGCAATCAGCCCCAGCATTTT.

The rearrangement uses TRBV9 and TRBJ2-3; D remains ambiguous. Trimming pared 0 bases from V and 2 bases from J, leaving 13 bases between. Per the germline V gene, CDR1 is SGDLS and CDR2 is YYNGEE. The CDR3 consists of 16 residues. The CDR3 nucleotides read TGTGCCAGCAGCGTAGGCGGCTTTCCGCTCACAGATACGCAGTATTTT. Its protein product is CASSVGGFPLTDTQYF.

The rearrangement joins TRBV5-6 to TRBJ1-4; no clear D gene. Trimming took 5 bases from V and 0 from J, leaving 11 bases between them. The germline V gene encodes CDR1 SGHDT and CDR2 YYEEEE. The CDR3 is 15 amino acids. This chain's CDR3 is CASSAWAATNEKLFF. DNA of the CDR3: TGTGCCAGCAGTGCTTGGGCCGCAACTAATGAAAAACTGTTTTTT. The entire variable domain, with the rest obtained from reference TRBV5-6 and TRBJ1-4, is as follows: DAGVTQSPTHLIKTRGQQVTLRCSPKSGHDTVSWYQQALGQGPQFIFQYYEEEERQRGNFPDRFSGHQFPNYSSELNVNALLLGDSALYLCASSAWAATNEKLFFGSGTQLSVL.

This clone occurred once. DNA of the CDR3: TGCGCCAGCAGCCAAGACTACGGGGGGTACGAGACCCAGTACTTC. It translates to CASSQDYGGYETQYF. The chain carries TRBV4-3 and TRBJ2-5, with 7 bases that match TRBD2. CDR1 and CDR2 from the germline V gene are LGHNA and YSLEER. With V trimmed by 0 bases and J by 5 bases, 6 bases remained unmatched. This CDR3 spans 15 amino acids.

This clone has just one count. This sequence joins TRBV28 and TRBJ1-2; D is possibly TRBD1 (6 bases). V lost 7 bases and J lost 4, with 22 bases in between. Germline CDR1 reads MDHEN; CDR2 reads SYDVKM. The CDR3 covers 16 residues. The CDR3 coding sequence is TGTGCCAGCACCAATGAATTGGGGGCAGGGAGCTATGGCTACACCTTC. It codes for CASTNELGAGSYGYTF.

The chain combines TRBV9 with TRBJ1-3, with D tentatively TRBD1 (5 bases). CDR1 is SGDLS and CDR2 is YYNGEE in the germline V gene. The CDR3 has 15 residues. The V and J ends lost 3 bases and 1 base respectively, with 11 bases between them. CDR3 sequence: CASSGSGTSGNTIYF. CDR3 nucleotides: TGTGCCAGCAGCGGATCAGGGACTTCTGGAAACACCATATATTTT.

The genes are TRBV6-5 and TRBJ2-5, with 7 positions matching TRBD2. CDR3 size: 14 residues. The germline CDR1 and CDR2 sequences are MNHEY and SVGAGI. With V trimmed by 0 bases and J by 5 bases, 3 bases remained unmatched. This CDR3 reads CASSYSRAGETQYF. The CDR3, as DNA: TGTGCCAGCAGTTACTCGAGAGCGGGGGAGACCCAGTACTTC.

The CDR3 spells CASRPDRGNTGELFF. The CDR3 DNA follows: TGTGCCAGCAGACCGGACAGGGGGAACACCGGGGAGCTGTTTTTT. This chain links TRBV6-5 with TRBJ2-2; 9 nucleotides line up with TRBD1. The germline CDR1 and CDR2 sequences are MNHEY and SVGAGI. The CDR3 contains 15 residues. V shed 6 bases, J shed 1 base, and the junction held 3 bases outside the gene matches.

The chain uses TRBV7-2 and TRBJ2-7; the D gene is possibly TRBD1 (7 bases). The germline CDR1 and CDR2 sequences are SGHTA and FQGNSA. V shed 5 bases and J shed 6 bases, with 17 bases lying between them. The CDR3 loop spans 14 amino acids. CDR3 DNA sequence: TGTGCCAGCAGCCGTGGGGACAGCGGGTTCGAGCAGTACTTC. Translating it yields CASSRGDSGFEQYF.